The entry that follows covers one T cell receptor (beta chain) sequence. As yet, its antigen is unknown. The data are from a study of T-cell reconstitution after alpha-beta-depleted transplantation in children. Study observations and caveats: After transplant, high TCRbeta diversity at day 60 in some patients arose from surviving recipient T cells and thymic progenitors.

The CDR3 consists of 15 residues. Trimming left V 1 base short and J 4 bases short, with 13 bases between. Germline-derived CDR1 and CDR2 are LNHNV and YYDKDF (reference sequence). For TCRbeta, the library was prepared with unique molecular identifiers. TCRdb re-derived calls from the PCR reads in MiXCR, one entry per CDR3 protein. The sample carries just over 950,000 distinct CDR3 sequences, about 29% recorded once. The receptor comes from a boy under two years old who had a stem cell transplant for SCID, so the T cells may come from the graft donor. The specimen comprised PBMCs, mostly from graft donor cells, sampled 360 days after TCRalphabeta/CD19-depleted stem cell transplant. The V and J genes are TRBV15 and TRBJ1-2; no reliable D call. The DNA of the CDR3 is TGTGCCACCAGCAGAGGTCGCGCAGATCTCTATGGCTACACCTTC. Its protein product is CATSRGRADLYGYTF.